This passage covers 13 T cell receptor beta chains from one sample sequenced in a study of blood T cell repertoires in COVID-19. Here immunoSEQ multiplex PCR was the method, and the copy in TCRdb shows in-frame clones only, minus some. The sample carries some 340,000 clones, less than 85% recorded once. The sequencing sample was made of peripheral blood. The origin of the receptors is a woman between 18 and 29 years old with acute or convalescent COVID-19.

This chain links TRBV27 with TRBJ2-7; 7 bases align to TRBD2. The CDR3 contains 14 residues. The germline gives CDR1 MNHEY, CDR2 SMNVEV (reference sequence). Losses at the gene ends were 5 bases for V and 2 bases for J; bases not matched to a gene: 6. CDR3 DNA sequence: TGTGCCAGCAGTCCCTCCGGGGGGACCTACGAGCAGTACTTC. Encoded protein: CASSPSGGTYEQYF.

This clone was detected only once. The gene calls are TRBV4-1 and TRBJ2-3; unclear D gene. The length of the CDR3 is 15 residues. CDR1 is MGHRA, CDR2 YSYEKL, per germline. Trimming stripped 0 bases from V and 5 bases from J, with 12 bases between. The CDR3, as DNA: TGCGCCAGCAGCCAAGAACGAGTGAGAAGAGATACGCAGTATTTT. It translates to CASSQERVRRDTQYF.

J is TRBJ2-7 and V is TRBV3-1 (or the pseudogene TRBV3-2); D not certain. This CDR3 comprises 14 residues. Germline assignment: CDR1 LGHDT and CDR2 YNNKEL (reference sequence). The ends were cut back, 0 bases at V and 3 bases at J, with 9 bases in the middle. CDR3 coding DNA: TGTGCCAGCAGCCAAGATGTGATCAGCTACGAGCAGTACTTC. Residues: CASSQDVISYEQYF.

The V gene is TRBV6-1, the J gene TRBJ1-1; unclear D gene. V was shortened by 3 bases and J by 4 bases, with 3 bases between the two germline ends. This CDR3 region has 11 residues. Germline assignment: CDR1 MNHNS and CDR2 SASEGT. CDR3 nucleotides: TGTGCCAGCAGTGATAGCACTGAAGCTTTCTTT. As protein: CASSDSTEAFF.

V is TRBV27 and J is TRBJ1-2, with TRBD1 identical over 8 bases. J was trimmed by 4 bases and V by 5 bases; bases with no gene match: 12. The germline V gene has CDR1 MNHEY and CDR2 SMNVEV (reference sequence). This CDR3 is 16 amino acids long. The CDR3 reads CASSPWSRGQGYGYTF. The CDR3 coding sequence is TGTGCCAGCAGTCCCTGGTCCAGGGGGCAAGGCTATGGCTACACCTTC.

This rearrangement joins TRBV11-2 to TRBJ1-1; D is perhaps TRBD1 (6 bases). V dropped 5 bases and J dropped 0 bases, with 13 bases sitting between them. Per germline, CDR1 SGHAT and CDR2 FQNNGV. The CDR3 is made up of 15 amino acids. The CDR3 loop is CASSLRGTMNTEAFF. In DNA, the CDR3 is TGTGCCAGCAGCCTCCGTGGGACAATGAACACTGAAGCTTTCTTT.

This clone was counted a few times. The chain uses TRBV6-5 and TRBJ2-7; TRBD1 matches at 8 bases. This CDR3 comprises 13 residues. CDR1 and CDR2 (germline): MNHEY, SVGAGI. V was pared by 6 bases and J by 4 bases, with 5 bases of the junction left unmatched. The CDR3 loop is CASRTTGAYEQYF. CDR3 coding DNA: TGTGCCAGCAGGACGACAGGGGCGTACGAGCAGTACTTC.

The V gene is TRBV29-1, the J gene TRBJ2-4; 7 bases match TRBD2. This CDR3 is 13 amino acids long. J gave up 5 bases and V 4 bases, and 5 bases lay outside the gene matches. Germline V gene data show CDR1 as SQVTM and CDR2 as ANQGSEA. CDR3 sequence reads: CSVGEGSENIQYF. DNA for the CDR3: TGCAGCGTTGGGGAGGGGTCGGAAAACATTCAGTACTTC.

This clone was found a few times. This chain links TRBV29-1 with TRBJ2-3; TRBD2 aligns across 13 bases. This CDR3 region has 16 residues. The V gene's germline CDR1 is SQVTM and CDR2 ANQGSEA. The V gene end was trimmed by 0 bases and the J gene end by 4 bases; junction bases not matched to a gene: 4. The CDR3 DNA follows: TGCAGCGTTGAAGATGAGACTAGCGGGGGGCCAGATACGCAGTATTTT. As protein: CSVEDETSGGPDTQYF.

This clone appeared a few times. The chain carries TRBV11-1 and TRBJ1-1, with D unresolved. Between the trimmed V and J ends, which lost 5 bases and 7 bases, there was a span of 14 bases. The CDR3 consists of 13 residues. CDR1 and CDR2 (germline): SGHAT, FQDESV (reference sequence). The DNA of the CDR3 is TGTGCCAGCAGCGCTAGGAGGCGGGGTGAAGCTTTCTTT. This sequence encodes CASSARRRGEAFF.

V and J are TRBV4-1 and TRBJ1-6, with D unresolved. Germline lookup yields CDR1 MGHRA and CDR2 YSYEKL. The CDR3 totals 16 residues. Deletions cut 0 bases from V and 12 bases from J, with 18 bases between. This CDR3 reads CASSQDEPAVSKPLHF. The CDR3 nucleotides are TGCGCCAGCAGCCAAGATGAACCGGCGGTCAGTAAACCCCTCCACTTT.

This clone was counted a single time. V and J are TRBV19 and TRBJ1-1, with D maybe TRBD1 (5 bases). Germline V CDR1 and CDR2: LNHDA, SQIVND (reference sequence). This CDR3 is 15 amino acids long. V gave up 5 bases and J gave up 2 bases, with 15 bases separating them. The CDR3 region is CASSSRTGFNTEAFF. In nucleotides, the CDR3 is TGTGCCAGTAGTTCCCGAACAGGCTTTAACACTGAAGCTTTCTTT.

The V and J genes are TRBV29-1 and TRBJ2-1, with D tentatively TRBD1 (5 bases). The germline V and J ends were trimmed by 3 bases and 4 bases, with 19 bases remaining between them. In germline, CDR1 is SQVTM, CDR2 ANQGSEA. This CDR3 has 16 amino acids. The CDR3 region is CSVDSGNLAGYNEQFF. CDR3 in DNA: TGCAGCGTTGATTCTGGGAACCTCGCAGGGTACAATGAGCAGTTCTTC.